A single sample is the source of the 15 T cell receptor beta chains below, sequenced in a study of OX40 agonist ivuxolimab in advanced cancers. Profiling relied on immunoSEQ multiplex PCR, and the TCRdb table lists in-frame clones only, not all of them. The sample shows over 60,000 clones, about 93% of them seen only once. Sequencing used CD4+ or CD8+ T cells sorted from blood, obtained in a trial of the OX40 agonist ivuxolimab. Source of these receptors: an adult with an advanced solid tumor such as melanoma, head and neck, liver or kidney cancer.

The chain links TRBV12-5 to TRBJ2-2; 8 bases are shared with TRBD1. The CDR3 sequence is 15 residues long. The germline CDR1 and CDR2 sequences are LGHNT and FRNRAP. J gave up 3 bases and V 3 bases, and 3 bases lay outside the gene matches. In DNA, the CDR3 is TGTGCTAGTGGTTTCTTGACAGGGGACACCGGGGAGCTGTTTTTT. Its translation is CASGFLTGDTGELFF.

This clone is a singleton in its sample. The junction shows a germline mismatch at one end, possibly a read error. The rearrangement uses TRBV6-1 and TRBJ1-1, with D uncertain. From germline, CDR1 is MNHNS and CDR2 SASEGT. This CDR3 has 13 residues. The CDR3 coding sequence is TGTGCCAGCAGTGAATGGGGTACGTCTGAGGCTTTCTTT. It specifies CASSEWGTSEAFF.

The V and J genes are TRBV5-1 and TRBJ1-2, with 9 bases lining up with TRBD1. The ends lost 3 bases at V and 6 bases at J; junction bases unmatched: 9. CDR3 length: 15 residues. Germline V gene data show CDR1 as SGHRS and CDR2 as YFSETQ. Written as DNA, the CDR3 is TGCGCCAGCAGCTCGGACGGGGACAGGGTTGATGGCTACACCTTC. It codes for CASSSDGDRVDGYTF.

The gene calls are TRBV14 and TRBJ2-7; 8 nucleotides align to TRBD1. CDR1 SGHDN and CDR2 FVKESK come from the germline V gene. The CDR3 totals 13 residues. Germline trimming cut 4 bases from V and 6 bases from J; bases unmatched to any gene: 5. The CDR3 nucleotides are TGTGCCAGCAGCCTGGACAGGGCCCTCGAGCAGTACTTC. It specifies CASSLDRALEQYF. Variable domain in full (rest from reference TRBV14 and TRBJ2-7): EAGVTQFPSHSVIEKGQTVTLRCDPISGHDNLYWYRRVMGKEIKFLLHFVKESKQDESGMPNNRFLAERTGGTYSTLKVQPAELEDSGVYFCASSLDRALEQYFGPGTRLTVT.

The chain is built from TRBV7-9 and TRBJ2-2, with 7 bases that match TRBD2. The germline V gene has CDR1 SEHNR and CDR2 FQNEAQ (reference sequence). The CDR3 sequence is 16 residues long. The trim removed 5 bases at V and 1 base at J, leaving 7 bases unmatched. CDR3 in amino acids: CASSRTSALNTGELFF. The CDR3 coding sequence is TGTGCCAGCAGCCGCACTAGCGCCTTGAACACCGGGGAGCTGTTTTTT.

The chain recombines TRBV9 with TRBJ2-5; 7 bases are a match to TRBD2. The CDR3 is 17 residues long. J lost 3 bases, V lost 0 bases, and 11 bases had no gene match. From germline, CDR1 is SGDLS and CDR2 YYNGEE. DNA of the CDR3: TGTGCCAGCAGCGTAGAGGGCTGGTCGGCGGGGGAAGAGACCCAGTACTTC. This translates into CASSVEGWSAGEETQYF.

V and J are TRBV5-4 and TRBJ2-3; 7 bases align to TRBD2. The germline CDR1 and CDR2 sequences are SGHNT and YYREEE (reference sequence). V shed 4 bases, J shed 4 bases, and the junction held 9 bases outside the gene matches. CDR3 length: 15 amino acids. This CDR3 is CASSPLGGSADTQYF. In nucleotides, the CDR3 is TGTGCCAGCAGCCCCCTGGGCGGGAGCGCAGATACGCAGTATTTT.

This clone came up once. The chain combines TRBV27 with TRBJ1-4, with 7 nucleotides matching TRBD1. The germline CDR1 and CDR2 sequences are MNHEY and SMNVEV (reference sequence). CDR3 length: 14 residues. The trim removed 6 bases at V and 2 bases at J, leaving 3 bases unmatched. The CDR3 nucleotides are TGTGCCAGCAGGGTACAGGGGACTAATGAAAAACTGTTTTTT. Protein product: CASRVQGTNEKLFF. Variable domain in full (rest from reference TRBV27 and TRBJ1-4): EAQVTQNPRYLITVTGKKLTVTCSQNMNHEYMSWYRQDPGLGLRQIYYSMNVEVTDKGDVPEGYKVSRKEKRNFPLILESPSPNQTSLYFCASRVQGTNEKLFFGSGTQLSVL.

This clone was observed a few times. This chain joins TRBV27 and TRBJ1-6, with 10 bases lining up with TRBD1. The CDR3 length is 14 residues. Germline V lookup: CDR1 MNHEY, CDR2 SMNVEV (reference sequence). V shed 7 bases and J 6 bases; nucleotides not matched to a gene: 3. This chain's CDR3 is CASTWTGGNSPLHF. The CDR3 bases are TGTGCCAGCACATGGACAGGGGGTAATTCACCCCTCCACTTT.

CDR3 DNA: TGCGCCAGCAGCCTTGGCTGGTCTAATGAAAAACTGTTTTTT. This codes for CASSLGWSNEKLFF. The V call is TRBV4-1, the J call TRBJ1-4; D is uncertain. This CDR3 spans 14 amino acids. V was trimmed by 4 bases and J by 3 bases, leaving 9 bases between them. Germline V lookup: CDR1 MGHRA, CDR2 YSYEKL.

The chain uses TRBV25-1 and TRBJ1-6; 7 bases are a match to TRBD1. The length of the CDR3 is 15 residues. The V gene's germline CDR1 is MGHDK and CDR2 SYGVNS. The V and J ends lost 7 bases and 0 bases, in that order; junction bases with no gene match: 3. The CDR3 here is CASKGAYSYNSPLHF. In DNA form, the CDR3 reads TGTGCCAGCAAGGGGGCCTACTCCTATAATTCACCCCTCCACTTT.

The CDR3, as DNA: TGCGCCAGCAGCCAAGGAGGGACCGTTTTTGATGAAAAACTGTTTTTT. Its translation: CASSQGGTVFDEKLFF. This chain uses TRBV4-3 with TRBJ1-4, with D possibly TRBD1 on 5 matching bases. The germline V gene has CDR1 LGHNA and CDR2 YSLEER. Trimming removed 1 base at V and 6 bases at J, with 15 bases between. The CDR3 runs 16 residues.

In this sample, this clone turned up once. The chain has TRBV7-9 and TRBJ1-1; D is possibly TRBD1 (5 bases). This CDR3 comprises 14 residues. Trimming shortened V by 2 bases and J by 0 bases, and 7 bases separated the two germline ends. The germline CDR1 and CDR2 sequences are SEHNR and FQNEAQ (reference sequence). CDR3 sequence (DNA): TGTGCCAGCAGCTTAACAGGAGTGAACACTGAAGCTTTCTTT. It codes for CASSLTGVNTEAFF.

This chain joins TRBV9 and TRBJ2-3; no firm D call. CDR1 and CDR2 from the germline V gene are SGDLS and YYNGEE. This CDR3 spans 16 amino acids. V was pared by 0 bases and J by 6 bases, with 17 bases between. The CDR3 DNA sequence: TGTGCCAGCAGCGTAGTCGCCGGTCAGGCGGCTGATACGCAGTATTTT. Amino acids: CASSVVAGQAADTQYF.

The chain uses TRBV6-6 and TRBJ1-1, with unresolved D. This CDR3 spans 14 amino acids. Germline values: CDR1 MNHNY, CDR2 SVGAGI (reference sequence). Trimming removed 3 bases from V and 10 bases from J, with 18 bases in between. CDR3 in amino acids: CASSYNPEGSGAFF. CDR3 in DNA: TGTGCCAGCAGTTATAACCCCGAAGGGTCGGGAGCTTTCTTT.